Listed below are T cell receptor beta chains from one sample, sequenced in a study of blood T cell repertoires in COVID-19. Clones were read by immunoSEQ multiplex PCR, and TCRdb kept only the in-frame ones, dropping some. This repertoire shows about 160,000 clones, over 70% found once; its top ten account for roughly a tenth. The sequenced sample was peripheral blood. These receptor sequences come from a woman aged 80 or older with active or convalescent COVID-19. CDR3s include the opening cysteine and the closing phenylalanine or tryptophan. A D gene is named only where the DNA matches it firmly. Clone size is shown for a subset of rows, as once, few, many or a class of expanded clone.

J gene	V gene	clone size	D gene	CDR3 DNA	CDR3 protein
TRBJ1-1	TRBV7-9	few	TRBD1	TGTGCCAGCAGCTCTACCCGATCAGGGGGGTTGAACACTGAAGCTTTCTTT	CASSSTRSGGLNTEAFF
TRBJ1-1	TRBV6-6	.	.	TGTGCCAGCAGTTTGGCGGACACTGAAGCTTTCTTT	CASSLADTEAFF
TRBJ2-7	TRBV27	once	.	TGTGCCAGCAGTTGGAGCCCTCCCCCATACGAGCAGTACTTC	CASSWSPPPYEQYF
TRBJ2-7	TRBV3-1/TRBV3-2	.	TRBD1	TGTGCCAGCAGCCCGGGGACAGTTTACGAGCAGTACTTC	CASSPGTVYEQYF
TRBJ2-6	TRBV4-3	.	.	TGCGCCAGCAGCCAATATGCTGGGGCCAACGTCCTGACTTTC	CASSQYAGANVLTF
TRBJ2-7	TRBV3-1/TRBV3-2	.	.	TGTGCCAGCAGCCAAGATTACGGGGGCGAGCAGTACTTC	CASSQDYGGEQYF
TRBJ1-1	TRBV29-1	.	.	TGCAGCGTTGAAGACTGGACTCCCAGGAGGACTGAAGCTTTCTTT	CSVEDWTPRRTEAFF
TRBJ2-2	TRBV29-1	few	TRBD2	TGCAGCGTGGGACTAGCGGGGGGCACCGGGGAGCTGTTTTTT	CSVGLAGGTGELFF
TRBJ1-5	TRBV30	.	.	TGTGCCTGGAGTGTAGCCAGGGGTAATCAGCCCCAGCATTTT	CAWSVARGNQPQHF
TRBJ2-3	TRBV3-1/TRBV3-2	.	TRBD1	TGTGCCAGCAGCCATAGCAGACGGACAGGGACAGATACGCAGTATTTT	CASSHSRRTGTDTQYF
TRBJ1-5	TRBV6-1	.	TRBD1	TGTGCCAGCAGTGAACTACAGGGGGCGGACCGAGGTCAGCCCCAGCATTTT	CASSELQGADRGQPQHF
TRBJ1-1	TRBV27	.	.	TGTGCCAGCAGGCAAGCCATGAACACTGAAGCTTTCTTT	CASRQAMNTEAFF
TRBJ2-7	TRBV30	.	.	TGTGCCTGGAGTGTAGGAGTTTACGAGCAGTACTTC	CAWSVGVYEQYF
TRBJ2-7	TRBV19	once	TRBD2	TGTGCCAGTAGTATTTCCCGGGGGGAAAATTACGAGCAGTACTTC	CASSISRGENYEQYF
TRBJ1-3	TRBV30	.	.	TGTGCCTGGAGTGGGGGGGGCGGCTCTGGAAACACCATATATTTT	CAWSGGGGSGNTIYF
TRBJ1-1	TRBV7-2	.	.	TGTGCCAGCAGCTTCTTAAGGGGGGGAACCACTGAAGCTTTCTTT	CASSFLRGGTTEAFF
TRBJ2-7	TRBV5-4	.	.	TGTGCCAGCAGCTCCGACGGACTCTACGAGCAGTACTTC	CASSSDGLYEQYF
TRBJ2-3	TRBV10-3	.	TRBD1	TGTGCCATCAGTGGGGACAGGGGTTGGGATAATACGCAGTATTTT	CAISGDRGWDNTQYF
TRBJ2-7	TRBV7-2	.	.	TGTGCCAGCAGCCCTATACCCTACGAGCAGTACTTC	CASSPIPYEQYF
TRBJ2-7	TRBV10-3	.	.	TGTGCCATCAGGGACAGCTACGAGCAGTACTTC	CAIRDSYEQYF
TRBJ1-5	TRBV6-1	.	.	TGTGCCAGCAGTGAGGTGCAGGGATATCAGCCCCAGCATTTT	CASSEVQGYQPQHF
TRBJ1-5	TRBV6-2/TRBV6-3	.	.	TGTGCCAGCAGTTACCGTCAGGGGATGAATCAGCCCCAGCATTTT	CASSYRQGMNQPQHF
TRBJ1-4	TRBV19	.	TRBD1	TGTGCCAGTAAACCTGGGGGACAGGGGCGTGAAAAACTGTTTTTT	CASKPGGQGREKLFF
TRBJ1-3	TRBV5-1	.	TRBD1	TGCGCCAGCAGCTTGTCGACAGGGGGTTATGGAAACACCATATATTTT	CASSLSTGGYGNTIYF
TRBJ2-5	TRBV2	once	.	TGTGCCAGCAGACTCCAAGAGACCCAGTACTTC	CASRLQETQYF
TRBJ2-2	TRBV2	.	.	TGTGCCAGCAGTGCTTTTCCGGGGACCGGGGAGCTGTTTTTT	CASSAFPGTGELFF
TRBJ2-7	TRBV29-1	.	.	TGCAGCGTTGCCGGGGGGCCCATCTACGAGCAGTACTTC	CSVAGGPIYEQYF
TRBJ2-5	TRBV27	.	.	TGTGCCAGCAGTTATACGACGTCTAGGAGCGAGACCCAGTACTTC	CASSYTTSRSETQYF
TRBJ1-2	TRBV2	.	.	TGTGCCAGCGGGGCCGAATACCATGATGGCTACACCTTC	CASGAEYHDGYTF
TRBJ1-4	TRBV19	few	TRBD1	TGTGCCAGTAATACCGGGACAGGGGTCGAAAAACTGTTTTTT	CASNTGTGVEKLFF
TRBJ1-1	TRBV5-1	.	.	TGCGCCAGCAGCTCCGGGGGTTTCACTGAAGCTTTCTTT	CASSSGGFTEAFF
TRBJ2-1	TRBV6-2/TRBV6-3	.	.	TGTGCCAGCAGTTACTCGACCCGGGTCTCGGGAATCAATGAGCAGTTCTTC	CASSYSTRVSGINEQFF
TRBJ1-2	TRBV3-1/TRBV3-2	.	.	TGTGCCAGCAGCCAAGGAGGGTACGGTTACCTGGACTATGGCTACACCTTC	CASSQGGYGYLDYGYTF
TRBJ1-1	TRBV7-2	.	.	TGTGCCAGCAGCTTACTTTCAGGGGTCACTGAAGCTTTCTTT	CASSLLSGVTEAFF
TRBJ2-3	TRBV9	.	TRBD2	TGTGCCAGCAGCCCACCCAGCGGGGCCTTCACAGATACGCAGTATTTT	CASSPPSGAFTDTQYF
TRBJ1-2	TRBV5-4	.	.	TGTGCCAGCAGCACCTTGACAGGTTCCAACTATGGCTACACCTTC	CASSTLTGSNYGYTF
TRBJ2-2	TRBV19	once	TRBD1	TGTGCCAGTAGGGGACAGTTTGACACCGGGGAGCTGTTTTTT	CASRGQFDTGELFF
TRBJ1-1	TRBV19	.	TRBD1	TGTGCCAGTAGTCCCCTGACAGGGCTCAACACTGAAGCTTTCTTT	CASSPLTGLNTEAFF
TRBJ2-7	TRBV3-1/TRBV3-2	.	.	TGTGCCAGCAGCCAGGGACTTAGTGAGCGGCAGTACTTC	CASSQGLSERQYF
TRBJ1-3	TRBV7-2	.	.	TGTGCCAGCAGCTACCTTACGGGAATCTCTGGAAACACCATATATTTT	CASSYLTGISGNTIYF
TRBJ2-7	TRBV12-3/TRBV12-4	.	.	TGTGCCAGCAGTTTAGGTCTCTACGAGCAGTACTTC	CASSLGLYEQYF
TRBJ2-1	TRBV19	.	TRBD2	TGTGCCAGTAGTATTGGACTAGCGGGGTACAATGAGCAGTTCTTC	CASSIGLAGYNEQFF
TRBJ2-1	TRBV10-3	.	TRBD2	TGTGCCATCAGCACTAGCGGGGGGGCCAATGAGCAGTTCTTC	CAISTSGGANEQFF
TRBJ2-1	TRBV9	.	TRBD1	TGTGCCAGCAGCGAGGGACAGGGGGCCTACAATGAGCAGTTCTTC	CASSEGQGAYNEQFF
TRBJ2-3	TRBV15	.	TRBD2	TGTGCCACCAGCAGAACCAGGACTAGCCCAGATACGCAGTATTTT	CATSRTRTSPDTQYF